What follows describes a single T cell receptor beta chain. This sample is part of a study of patients and donors after allogeneic stem cell transplantation. TCRdb redid the calling of the RT-PCR reads with MiXCR, one entry per CDR3 protein. The data show over 130,000 distinct CDR3 sequences, over 35% seen once. Trimming left V 2 bases short and J 2 bases short, with 8 bases between. Germline CDR1 is KGHDR and CDR2 is SFDVKD. The CDR3 totals 14 residues. The chain recombines TRBV24-1 with TRBJ1-2; D is undetermined. The TCR sequence derives from a human donor who was either an allogeneic HSCT recipient or a stem cell or donor lymphocyte infusion donor (not recorded which). It is not recorded whose cells these are; they may come from a transplant donor. The sequenced material came from blood, either unsorted or a sorted T cell fraction (not recorded which). CDR3 bases: TGTGCCACCAGTGATTGGATAGGGAACTATGGCTACACCTTC. It is translated as CATSDWIGNYGYTF.